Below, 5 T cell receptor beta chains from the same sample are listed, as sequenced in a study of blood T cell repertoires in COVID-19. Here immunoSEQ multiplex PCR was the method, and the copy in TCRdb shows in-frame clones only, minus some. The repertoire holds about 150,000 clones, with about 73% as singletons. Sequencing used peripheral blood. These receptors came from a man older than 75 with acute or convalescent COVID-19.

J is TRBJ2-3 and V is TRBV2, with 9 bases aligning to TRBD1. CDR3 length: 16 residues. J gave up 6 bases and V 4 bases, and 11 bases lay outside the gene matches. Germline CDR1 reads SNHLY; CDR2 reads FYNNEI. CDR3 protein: CASSVGIGQGRDTQYF. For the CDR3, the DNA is TGTGCCAGCAGTGTTGGTATAGGACAGGGGCGGGATACGCAGTATTTT.

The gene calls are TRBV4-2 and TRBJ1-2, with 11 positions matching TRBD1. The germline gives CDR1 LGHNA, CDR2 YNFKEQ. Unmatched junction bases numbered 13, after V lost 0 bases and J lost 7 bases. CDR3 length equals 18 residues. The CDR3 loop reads CASSQDGVPGQGVGGYTF. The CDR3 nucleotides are TGTGCCAGCAGCCAAGATGGAGTTCCGGGACAGGGGGTTGGTGGCTACACCTTC.

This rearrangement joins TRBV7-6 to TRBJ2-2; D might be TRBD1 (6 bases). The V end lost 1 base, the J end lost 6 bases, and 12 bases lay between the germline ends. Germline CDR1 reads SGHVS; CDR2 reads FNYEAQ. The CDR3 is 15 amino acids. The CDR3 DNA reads TGTGCCAGCAGCTTAGGCGTGACAGGCCCCGGGGAGCTGTTTTTT. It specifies CASSLGVTGPGELFF.

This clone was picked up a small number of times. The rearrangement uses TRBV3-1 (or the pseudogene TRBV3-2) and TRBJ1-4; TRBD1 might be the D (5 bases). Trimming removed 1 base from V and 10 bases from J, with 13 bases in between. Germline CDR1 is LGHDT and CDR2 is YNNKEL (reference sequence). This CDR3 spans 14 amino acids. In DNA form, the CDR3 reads TGTGCCAGCAGCCAAGGAAGGCAGGGTGGAAAACTGTTTTTT. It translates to CASSQGRQGGKLFF.

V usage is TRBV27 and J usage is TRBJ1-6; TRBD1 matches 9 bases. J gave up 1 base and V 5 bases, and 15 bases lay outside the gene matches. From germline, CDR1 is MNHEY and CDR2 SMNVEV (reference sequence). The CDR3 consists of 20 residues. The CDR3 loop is CASSVRGTGYWESYNSPLHF. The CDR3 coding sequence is TGTGCCAGCAGTGTACGTGGGACAGGGTATTGGGAGTCCTATAATTCACCCCTCCACTTT.